One sample yielded the 28 T cell receptor beta chains listed below, sequenced in a study of cytomegalovirus exposure and HLA in healthy donors. The PCR used 60 Vbeta and 13 Jbeta primers. Libraries were prepared by immunoSEQ multiplex PCR; TCRdb keeps only in-frame clonotypes and omits some of them. The sample includes 150,000 to 200,000 clones, 70% to 75% seen only once; the top ten take just under 3%. Source material: PBMCs. These receptors originate from a male donor in good health and CMV-seronegative.

The table lists this clone with a few counts. The chain has TRBV29-1 and TRBJ2-7, with 13 bases aligning to TRBD2. The CDR3 is 14 amino acids. Germline assignment: CDR1 SQVTM and CDR2 ANQGSEA. V lost 3 bases and J lost 1; bases outside the gene matches: 0. The chain's CDR3 is CSVEGLAGSYEQYF. CDR3 DNA sequence: TGCAGCGTTGAGGGACTAGCGGGATCCTACGAGCAGTACTTC.

This clone was observed once. The rearrangement links TRBV11-2 to TRBJ1-4, with 9 bases aligning to TRBD1. The CDR3 totals 18 residues. Germline CDR1 reads SGHAT; CDR2 reads FQNNGV. V lost 1 base and J lost 4; bases outside the gene matches: 10. The CDR3 DNA is TGTGCCAGCAGCTTAGGCCTCACAGGGGGCGCCGGTAATGAAAAACTGTTTTTT. Translating gives CASSLGLTGGAGNEKLFF. Full variable domain (outside the CDR3, taken from reference TRBV11-2 and TRBJ1-4): EAGVAQSPRYKIIEKRQSVAFWCNPISGHATLYWYQQILGQGPKLLIQFQNNGVVDDSQLPKDRFSAERLKGVDSTLKIQPAKLEDSAVYLCASSLGLTGGAGNEKLFFGSGTQLSVL.

The J gene is TRBJ2-7, the V gene TRBV7-6, with 10 nucleotides matching TRBD2. Trimming removed 1 base from V and 6 bases from J; junction bases left unmatched: 24. The CDR3 is 21 residues long. Looked up from germline, CDR1 is SGHVS and CDR2 is FNYEAQ. In DNA form, the CDR3 reads TGTGCCAGCAGCTTAGAGGAGTGGGAGCGGGAGGGCCGGGTTCGTCTGGGCGAGCAGTACTTC. Translating gives CASSLEEWEREGRVRLGEQYF. Full variable domain (rest looked up from reference TRBV7-6 and TRBJ2-7): GAGVSQSPRYKVTKRGQDVALRCDPISGHVSLYWYRQALGQGPEFLTYFNYEAQQDKSGLPNDRFSAERPEGSISTLTIQRTEQRDSAMYRCASSLEEWEREGRVRLGEQYFGPGTRLTVT.

DNA of the CDR3: TGTGCCAGCAGCGACCGGGACACCAATCAGCCCCAGCATTTT. This translates into CASSDRDTNQPQHF. The chain uses TRBV2 and TRBJ1-5, with D possibly being TRBD1 (6 bases). V lost 6 bases and J lost 3, with 12 bases in between. Germline CDR1 SNHLY, CDR2 FYNNEI. The CDR3 consists of 14 residues.

The chain couples TRBV5-8 to TRBJ2-1, with 9 nucleotides matching TRBD1. Germline CDR1 and CDR2: SGHTS and YDEGEE. The CDR3 length is 15 residues. V gave up 0 bases and J gave up 15 bases; unmatched junction bases: 13. In DNA form, the CDR3 reads TGTGCCAGCAGCTTGGCGGGACAGGGTTGGCCAACTCCGTTCTTC. Protein sequence: CASSLAGQGWPTPFF. The variable domain in full, completed from reference TRBV5-8 and TRBJ2-1, reads EAGVTQSPTHLIKTRGQQATLRCSPISGHTSVYWYQQALGLGLQFLLWYDEGEERNRGNFPPRFSGRQFPNYSSELNVNALELEDSALYLCASSLAGQGWPTPFFGPGTRLTVL.

The chain is built from TRBV9 and TRBJ1-4, with 7 bases lining up with TRBD1. The CDR3 has 15 residues. Germline CDR1 reads SGDLS; CDR2 reads YYNGEE. V lost 2 bases to trimming and J lost 7 bases; unmatched junction nucleotides: 8. The CDR3 protein is CASSVELGGREKLFF. CDR3 coding DNA: TGTGCCAGCAGCGTGGAGCTAGGGGGCCGTGAAAAACTGTTTTTT. Supplemented by reference TRBV9 and TRBJ1-4, the full variable domain reads DSGVTQTPKHLITATGQRVTLRCSPRSGDLSVYWYQQSLDQGLQFLIQYYNGEERAKGNILERFSAQQFPDLHSELNLSSLELGDSALYFCASSVELGGREKLFFGSGTQLSVL.

The chain links TRBV10-3 to TRBJ2-1; TRBD1 might be the D (6 bases). Germline V lookup: CDR1 ENHRY, CDR2 SYGVKD. The CDR3 extends over 13 amino acids. V lost 6 bases, J lost 5 bases, and 11 bases lay in between. The DNA of the CDR3 is TGTGCCATCAGGACGGACAGAAACAATGAGCAGTTCTTC. Translation: CAIRTDRNNEQFF.

The V and J genes are TRBV30 and TRBJ1-4; 9 bases match TRBD1. V shed 0 bases, J shed 7 bases, and the junction held 3 bases outside the gene matches. The CDR3 is 14 amino acids. The germline CDR1 and CDR2 sequences are GTSNPN and SVGIG (reference sequence). In DNA, the CDR3 is TGTGCCTGGAGTGTGGGGACAGGGAGTGAAAAACTGTTTTTT. It specifies CAWSVGTGSEKLFF.

V usage is TRBV2 and J usage is TRBJ2-5; TRBD1 matches 9 bases. The DNA end is a closer match to TRBJ2-7, so the J assignment may be wrong. The CDR3 runs 15 residues. Germline CDR1 SNHLY, CDR2 FYNNEI. The CDR3 DNA follows: TGTGCCAGCAGTTCGTTGGGACAGGGTACTTTCGAGCAGTACTTC. It specifies CASSSLGQGTFEQYF.

The chain has TRBV19 and TRBJ1-1; 10 bases are shared with TRBD1. Trimming took 8 bases from V and 4 from J; bases not matched to a gene: 4. This CDR3 has 13 amino acids. The germline V gene has CDR1 LNHDA and CDR2 SQIVND (reference sequence). CDR3 bases: TGTGCCAGTGCCGACAGGGGGCCCACTGAAGCTTTCTTT. Amino acids: CASADRGPTEAFF.

The rearrangement links TRBV6-5 to TRBJ2-1; 9 bases are shared with TRBD2. J was trimmed by 6 bases and V by 2 bases; bases with no gene match: 5. The CDR3 is made up of 15 amino acids. The germline CDR1 and CDR2 sequences are MNHEY and SVGAGI. CDR3 bases: TGTGCCAGCAGTTACGGTCCAGCGGGAGGCAATGAGCAGTTCTTC. It yields the protein CASSYGPAGGNEQFF.

The table lists this clone with a few counts. The gene calls are TRBV27 and TRBJ2-1; 9 bases align to TRBD2. The CDR3 covers 15 residues. V lost 3 bases, J lost 5 bases, and 5 bases stayed unmatched. Germline V gene data show CDR1 as MNHEY and CDR2 as SMNVEV (reference sequence). The CDR3 loop is CASSFLAGPDNEQFF. Here the CDR3 DNA reads TGTGCCAGCAGTTTTCTAGCGGGGCCAGACAATGAGCAGTTCTTC.

This clone occurred a few times. The chain combines TRBV7-2 with TRBJ1-5, with D tentatively TRBD1 (6 bases). The CDR3 consists of 14 residues. The V gene's germline CDR1 is SGHTA and CDR2 FQGNSA. Trimming shortened V by 3 bases and J by 2 bases, and 8 bases separated the two germline ends. In nucleotides, the CDR3 is TGTGCCAGCAGCTTCCCAGGGGGCAATCAGCCCCAGCATTTT. Amino acid sequence: CASSFPGGNQPQHF.

CDR3 region: CASSERAGAVTDTQYF. CDR3 DNA sequence: TGTGCCAGCAGTGAAAGGGCGGGAGCGGTGACAGATACGCAGTATTTT. The V and J genes are TRBV25-1 and TRBJ2-3; 7 bases are a match to TRBD2. The junction had 8 bases not matched to a gene; V was cut back by 2 bases and J by 3 bases. In germline, CDR1 is MGHDK, CDR2 SYGVNS. CDR3 length: 16 amino acids.

CDR3 loop: CSVVEISGYNEQFF. CDR3 DNA: TGCAGCGTTGTCGAAATTAGCGGATACAATGAGCAGTTCTTC. V usage is TRBV29-1 and J usage is TRBJ2-1; perhaps TRBD2 as D (6 bases). The CDR3 covers 14 residues. Germline V gives CDR1 SQVTM, CDR2 ANQGSEA. The germline V and J ends were trimmed by 4 bases and 4 bases, with 14 bases remaining between them.

Notes on this clone: This sample also contains other DNA sequences that code for the same CDR3. J is TRBJ1-3 and V is TRBV6-5, with D possibly being TRBD1 (6 bases). The germline V and J ends were trimmed by 0 bases and 4 bases, with 10 bases remaining between them. This CDR3 spans 15 amino acids. The germline CDR1 and CDR2 sequences are MNHEY and SVGAGI. CDR3 sequence: CASSYSRGSGNTIYF. The DNA of the CDR3 is TGTGCCAGCAGTTACTCGAGGGGGTCGGGAAACACCATATATTTT.

The chain links TRBV4-2 to TRBJ2-3; 9 bases are a match to TRBD2. From germline, CDR1 is LGHNA and CDR2 YNFKEQ. Germline trimming cut 0 bases from V and 6 bases from J; bases unmatched to any gene: 10. This CDR3 is 17 amino acids long. The CDR3 is CASSQDRAGGFVDTQYF. In nucleotides, the CDR3 is TGTGCCAGCAGCCAAGATCGTGCGGGGGGGTTTGTTGATACGCAGTATTTT.

The chain carries TRBV28 and TRBJ2-7; 12 positions match TRBD2. This CDR3 spans 14 amino acids. V lost 6 bases and J lost 6; bases outside the gene matches: 6. Germline CDR1 MDHEN, CDR2 SYDVKM. As DNA, the CDR3 is TGTGCCAGCAGGCCTAGCGGGGGGGCCGGCGAGCAGTACTTC. Encoded protein: CASRPSGGAGEQYF. Using reference TRBV28 and TRBJ2-7 for the parts outside the CDR3, the full variable domain is DVKVTQSSRYLVKRTGEKVFLECVQDMDHENMFWYRQDPGLGLRLIYFSYDVKMKEKGDIPEGYSVSREKKERFSLILESASTNQTSMYLCASRPSGGAGEQYFGPGTRLTVT.

With respect to this clone: The junction departs from germline at one end; a sequencing error may be responsible. V is TRBV6-5 and J is TRBJ1-1, with TRBD1 identical over 10 bases. Looked up from germline, CDR1 is MNHEY and CDR2 is SVGAGI. This CDR3 is built from 15 residues. The CDR3 sequence: CAISGGGTGDTEAFF. The CDR3 DNA sequence: TGTGCCATCAGTGGGGGCGGGACAGGGGACACTGAAGCTTTCTTT.

This clone was seen more than once but under ten times. V and J are TRBV6-6 and TRBJ2-3, with D maybe TRBD2 (5 bases). This CDR3 contains 13 residues. Deletions cut 0 bases from V and 8 bases from J, with 9 bases between. Germline V gene sequence: CDR1 MNHNY, CDR2 SVGAGI (reference sequence). The CDR3 loop is CASSYSSGVTQYF. In nucleotides, the CDR3 is TGTGCCAGCAGTTACTCGTCCGGGGTTACGCAGTATTTT.

The J gene is TRBJ2-1, the V gene TRBV28; 9 bases are shared with TRBD2. From germline, CDR1 is MDHEN and CDR2 SYDVKM. Trimming removed 6 bases from V and 8 bases from J; junction bases left unmatched: 20. CDR3 size: 18 residues. The CDR3 region has the DNA TGTGCCAGCAGCTATATAACCCTTGCTAGCGGGAATAGCGATGAGCAGTTCTTC. Its translation: CASSYITLASGNSDEQFF.

The V gene is TRBV30, the J gene TRBJ1-6; D is undetermined. The V end was cut by 0 bases, the J end by 5 bases, with 8 bases between. The CDR3 is 14 residues long. Looked up from germline, CDR1 is GTSNPN and CDR2 is SVGIG (reference sequence). The CDR3 reads CAWSVYLNNSPLHF. The CDR3 DNA reads as TGTGCCTGGAGTGTATATCTTAATAATTCACCCCTCCACTTT.

This chain links TRBV5-1 with TRBJ2-3; D unresolved. The CDR3 loop spans 14 amino acids. Trimming left V 4 bases short and J 3 bases short, with 12 bases between. Germline CDR1 is SGHRS and CDR2 is YFSETQ. The CDR3 region has the DNA TGCGCCAGCAGCCAGAGCGTTTGGACAGATACGCAGTATTTT. Protein: CASSQSVWTDTQYF.

This clone has just a few counts. The gene calls are TRBV10-1 and TRBJ1-1, with a possible D match to TRBD1 (5 bases). V was trimmed by 4 bases and J by 4 bases, leaving 13 bases between them. Germline-derived CDR1 and CDR2 are WNHNN and SYGVQD (reference sequence). The CDR3 contains 14 residues. CDR3 DNA: TGCGCCAGCAGTGTAGACAGCTCACGCACTGAAGCTTTCTTT. Translation: CASSVDSSRTEAFF.

The gene calls are TRBV23-1 and TRBJ2-7; 12 nucleotides align to TRBD1. TRBV23-1 is an ORF, with its function uncertain. This CDR3 comprises 15 residues. The V segment lost 4 bases and the J segment 6 bases; nucleotides outside the gene matches: 7. CDR3: CASSPQGQGAREQYF. For the CDR3, the DNA is TGCGCCAGCAGTCCCCAGGGACAGGGGGCGCGCGAGCAGTACTTC.

The table lists this clone with a few counts. The chain employs TRBV11-2 and TRBJ1-3; possible D gene TRBD1, 6 bases. The CDR3 is 17 amino acids. Germline-derived CDR1 and CDR2 are SGHAT and FQNNGV. V dropped 1 base and J dropped 0 bases, with 13 bases sitting between them. The CDR3 loop reads CASSLGDTLYSGNTIYF. The CDR3, as DNA: TGTGCCAGCAGCTTAGGGGACACACTTTACTCTGGAAACACCATATATTTT.

V is TRBV10-3 and J is TRBJ2-7; tentative D call: TRBD2 (8 bases). This CDR3 comprises 14 residues. CDR1 and CDR2 from the germline V gene are ENHRY and SYGVKD. V lost 7 bases and J lost 7, with 20 bases in between. The CDR3 bases are TGTGCCATCAAGGGGGCGGGAGGCCAGGGGGAGCAGTACTTC. This gives the protein CAIKGAGGQGEQYF.

CDR3: CASSGADYGYTF. DNA for the CDR3: TGTGCCAGCAGTGGTGCGGACTATGGCTACACCTTC. The J gene is TRBJ1-2, the V gene TRBV6-6, with D uncertain. Germline-derived CDR1 and CDR2 are MNHNY and SVGAGI (reference sequence). Between the trimmed V and J ends, which lost 5 bases and 3 bases, there was a span of 7 bases. This CDR3 has 12 residues.